A single sample is the source of the 32 T cell receptor beta chains below, sequenced in a study of post-analysis software for immune sequencing data. Whole-study findings and limits: Four to six TRBV segments were more frequent in patients than controls; TRBV5-6, TRBV5-1 and TRBV20-1 belonged to this group.

The authors incorporated unique molecular identifiers into the TCR beta cDNA libraries. TCRdb reprocessed the PCR reads via MiXCR and lists one record per CDR3 protein. The table records roughly 670,000 distinct CDR3 sequences, 59% of them present only once. Their cognate antigens are unknown. The material sequenced was blood. The receptors were gathered from a girl aged 2-10 years with multiple sclerosis.

V and J are TRBV14 and TRBJ1-6, with no clear D. Germline-derived CDR1 and CDR2 are SGHDN and FVKESK. V was cut by 3 bases and J by 13 bases, with 28 bases left in between. CDR3 length: 18 amino acids. Here the CDR3 reads CASSHVPAGATTGSPLHF. CDR3 bases: TGTGCCAGCAGCCACGTACCTGCGGGAGCTACGACCGGTTCTCCCCTCCACTTT.

This clonotype occurred once. Here the CDR3 reads CASSLAPGTFYEQYF. The CDR3 DNA is TGCGCCAGCAGCTTGGCACCAGGGACGTTTTACGAGCAGTACTTC. V and J are TRBV5-1 and TRBJ2-7; D tentatively fits TRBD1 or TRBD2 (5 bases each). Trimming removed 0 bases from V and 4 bases from J, with 14 bases in between. The CDR3 totals 15 residues. Per germline, CDR1 SGHRS and CDR2 YFSETQ.

CDR3 coding DNA: TGCAGCGTGGCCGGGACAAAGAACACCGGGGAGCTGTTTTTT. This sequence encodes CSVAGTKNTGELFF. The rearrangement uses TRBV29-1 and TRBJ2-2; D is possibly TRBD1 (6 bases). Germline CDR1 and CDR2: SQVTM and ANQGSEA. V lost 6 bases and J 1 base, leaving 12 bases between the germline ends. The CDR3 consists of 14 residues.

The V gene is TRBV5-5, the J gene TRBJ1-1; D is uncertain. V was trimmed by 4 bases and J by 0 bases, leaving 13 bases between them. Germline CDR1 and CDR2: SGHKS and YYEKEE (reference sequence). The CDR3 consists of 15 residues. The CDR3 is CASSREGILNTEAFF. In DNA, the CDR3 is TGTGCCAGCAGCCGGGAGGGCATACTGAACACTGAAGCTTTCTTT.

V usage is TRBV30 and J usage is TRBJ2-4; D unclear. The germline gives CDR1 GTSNPN, CDR2 SVGIG (reference sequence). The CDR3 is made up of 13 amino acids. V was cut by 0 bases and J by 6 bases, with 9 bases left in between. CDR3 loop: CAWSVLLGNIQYF. Written as DNA, the CDR3 is TGTGCCTGGAGTGTGTTACTTGGAAACATTCAGTACTTC.

The sample holds a few counts of this clonotype. This rearrangement joins TRBV11-3 to TRBJ2-1; D gene ambiguous. Germline CDR1 and CDR2: SGHNT and YENEEA. Between the trimmed V and J ends, which lost 1 base and 5 bases, there was a span of 6 bases. The CDR3 extends over 13 amino acids. The CDR3 spells CASSLGENNEQFF. The CDR3 coding sequence is TGTGCCAGCAGCTTAGGAGAAAACAATGAGCAGTTCTTC.

V is TRBV7-8 and J is TRBJ1-2, with a tentative D call TRBD1 (5 bases). Per germline, CDR1 SGHVS and CDR2 FQNEAQ. The V gene lost 1 base and the J gene lost 4 bases, with 25 bases spanning the gap. This CDR3 has 19 amino acids. The CDR3 nucleotides are TGTGCCAGCAGCTTAGGAGGCGGGACCCAAACTTTCAGGGCCTATGGCTACACCTTC. Amino acids: CASSLGGGTQTFRAYGYTF.

This clonotype was counted between two and nine times. V gene TRBV12-3 or TRBV12-4 combines with J gene TRBJ2-1; 13 bases agree with TRBD2. The CDR3 contains 16 residues. V was pared by 3 bases and J by 13 bases, with 12 bases of the junction left unmatched. The CDR3 nucleotides read TGTGCCAGCAGTTTTTCTGCTAGGGGACTAGCGGGATCTCAGTTCTTC. This sequence encodes CASSFSARGLAGSQFF.

The rearrangement links TRBV5-6 to TRBJ1-5; D is undetermined. Germline CDR1 is SGHDT and CDR2 is YYEEEE. The CDR3 is 15 residues long. The germline V and J ends were trimmed by 0 bases and 3 bases, with 10 bases remaining between them. The CDR3 reads CASSLVGQVNQPQHF. The CDR3 nucleotides read TGTGCCAGCAGCTTGGTAGGTCAAGTCAATCAGCCCCAGCATTTT.

In regard to this clonotype: Because the CDR3 is missing its conserved closing phenylalanine or tryptophan, this is likely a read error. The chain joins TRBV12-3 or TRBV12-4 to TRBJ2-3; TRBD2 agrees at 9 bases. The CDR3 is made up of 17 amino acids. The V gene end was trimmed by 4 bases and the J gene end by 3 bases; junction bases not matched to a gene: 11. This CDR3 is CASSSRIGLANTDTQYC. CDR3 sequence (DNA): TGTGCCAGCAGTTCCCGTATTGGACTAGCGAATACAGATACGCAGTATTGT.

This clonotype was found many times. A read error may produce the germline difference seen at one junction end. This chain connects TRBV12-3 or TRBV12-4 to TRBJ2-3; D is uncertain. The CDR3 has 12 residues. The CDR3 DNA reads TGTGCCAGCAGCTTAGGTGGGGATACGCAGTATTTT. As protein: CASSLGGDTQYF.

Only a few counts were recorded for this clonotype. The rearrangement links TRBV9 to TRBJ2-3; 9 positions match TRBD1. Germline CDR1 is SGDLS and CDR2 is YYNGEE. V lost 2 bases, J lost 5 bases, and 12 bases stayed unmatched. The CDR3 has 17 amino acids. CDR3 sequence (DNA): TGTGCCAGCAGCGTCACCGGGACAGGGATAACCCAAGATACGCAGTATTTT. Its translation is CASSVTGTGITQDTQYF.

This clonotype has just a few counts. The rearrangement links TRBV10-3 to TRBJ2-3; 7 nucleotides align to TRBD1. Germline trimming cut 0 bases from V and 1 base from J; bases unmatched to any gene: 1. The CDR3 has 15 residues. Germline CDR1 and CDR2: ENHRY and SYGVKD. CDR3 nucleotide sequence: TGTGCCATCAGTGAGTCTGGACAGGGCACAGATACGCAGTATTTT. Translation: CAISESGQGTDTQYF.

V is TRBV5-6 and J is TRBJ1-1; TRBD1 matches at 8 bases. The CDR3 loop spans 17 amino acids. Germline CDR1 SGHDT, CDR2 YYEEEE. The V gene end was trimmed by 1 base and the J gene end by 0 bases; junction bases not matched to a gene: 8. This chain's CDR3 is CASSLHRTGLMNTEAFF. The CDR3 DNA reads as TGTGCCAGCAGCTTGCATCGGACAGGGCTCATGAACACTGAAGCTTTCTTT.

The rearrangement joins TRBV9 to TRBJ2-1, with 9 bases identical to TRBD2. Germline CDR1 and CDR2: SGDLS and YYNGEE. Trimming cost V 4 bases and J 2 bases; bases outside gene matches: 7. The CDR3 has 16 amino acids. The CDR3 sequence is CASSPRQRGAYNEQFF. The CDR3 DNA follows: TGTGCCAGCAGCCCTAGACAGCGGGGGGCCTACAATGAGCAGTTCTTC.

This clonotype has a handful of counts. The CDR3 coding sequence is TGTGCCAGCAGCTTGGATCTCGGCGGAGCCAAAAACATTCAGTACTTC. This sequence encodes CASSLDLGGAKNIQYF. The chain carries TRBV5-6 and TRBJ2-4, with D unclear. Germline V gene lookup returns CDR1 SGHDT and CDR2 YYEEEE. The CDR3 loop spans 16 amino acids. The V end lost 0 bases, the J end lost 0 bases, and 10 bases lay between the germline ends. Drawing the rest from reference TRBV5-6 and TRBJ2-4, the complete variable domain is DAGVTQSPTHLIKTRGQQVTLRCSPKSGHDTVSWYQQALGQGPQFIFQYYEEEERQRGNFPDRFSGHQFPNYSSELNVNALLLGDSALYLCASSLDLGGAKNIQYFGAGTRLSVL.

V and J are TRBV29-1 and TRBJ2-5, with unresolved D. CDR3 length: 12 amino acids. Germline assignment: CDR1 SQVTM and CDR2 ANQGSEA. V was trimmed by 4 bases and J by 4 bases, leaving 10 bases between them. CDR3 DNA: TGCAGCGTTGCTCATCTCGGAGAGACCCAGTACTTC. It codes for CSVAHLGETQYF. The whole variable domain, remainder taken from reference TRBV29-1 and TRBJ2-5, is SAVISQKPSRDICQRGTSLTIQCQVDSQVTMMFWYRQQPGQSLTLIATANQGSEATYESGFVIDKFPISRPNLTFSTLTVSNMSPEDSSIYLCSVAHLGETQYFGPGTRLLVL.

There are a few counts of this clonotype. The chain joins TRBV20-1 to TRBJ2-5; 15 bases are a match to TRBD2. The junction had 11 bases not matched to a gene; V was cut back by 4 bases and J by 11 bases. Germline lookup yields CDR1 DFQATT and CDR2 SNEGSKA (reference sequence). This CDR3 region has 15 residues. This chain's CDR3 is CSAKVGTSGRSGQYF. Written as DNA, the CDR3 is TGCAGTGCTAAGGTCGGGACTAGCGGGAGGAGTGGGCAGTACTTC.

The rearrangement joins TRBV29-1 to TRBJ1-3; 10 positions match TRBD1. Germline trimming cut 5 bases from V and 0 bases from J; bases unmatched to any gene: 4. This CDR3 has 15 amino acids. Per germline, CDR1 SQVTM and CDR2 ANQGSEA. CDR3 bases: TGCAGCGTTAGACAGGGGGCCGGCTCTGGAAACACCATATATTTT. This gives the protein CSVRQGAGSGNTIYF.

The chain joins TRBV2 to TRBJ2-1; D not resolved. Germline CDR1 SNHLY, CDR2 FYNNEI. The germline V and J ends were trimmed by 8 bases and 0 bases, with 17 bases remaining between them. This CDR3 is built from 16 residues. The CDR3 DNA is TGTGCCAGCCTTATATTTCTATCCACCTCCTACAATGAGCAGTTCTTC. It is translated as CASLIFLSTSYNEQFF.

The V and J genes are TRBV29-1 and TRBJ2-1; D possibly corresponds to TRBD1 (6 bases). Trimming stripped 6 bases from V and 8 bases from J, with 14 bases between. Germline V gene sequence: CDR1 SQVTM, CDR2 ANQGSEA. The CDR3 spans 12 residues. CDR3 loop: CSVRTGIDEQFF. The DNA of the CDR3 is TGCAGCGTCCGCACAGGGATTGATGAGCAGTTCTTC.

The chain links TRBV3-1 to TRBJ2-1; perhaps TRBD2 as D (5 bases). Germline V gene lookup returns CDR1 LGHDT and CDR2 YNNKEL (reference sequence). The V end lost 3 bases, the J end lost 0 bases, and 15 bases lay between the germline ends. This CDR3 spans 17 amino acids. CDR3 bases: TGTGCCAGCAGCCAGTCGAGCGGCAGCAGCTCCTACAATGAGCAGTTCTTC. It is translated as CASSQSSGSSSYNEQFF.

The V gene is TRBV20-1, the J gene TRBJ1-5, with a weak D call TRBD1 (5 bases). This CDR3 contains 15 residues. Germline V gene lookup returns CDR1 DFQATT and CDR2 SNEGSKA (reference sequence). Trimming cost V 1 base and J 3 bases, with 13 bases left between them. The CDR3, as DNA: TGCAGTGCTAGAGTATGGGGGGATTCCAATCAGCCCCAGCATTTT. Protein sequence: CSARVWGDSNQPQHF.

DNA for the CDR3: TGTGCCAGCAGCCAGACTAGCGGGGGGGAGGAGACCCAGTACTTC. Protein: CASSQTSGGEETQYF. The chain joins TRBV5-4 to TRBJ2-5; 14 nucleotides agree with TRBD2. The V gene end was trimmed by 4 bases and the J gene end by 5 bases; junction bases not matched to a gene: 4. Germline assignment: CDR1 SGHNT and CDR2 YYREEE (reference sequence). This CDR3 is built from 15 residues.

This clonotype was found a few times. J is TRBJ1-2 and V is TRBV6-5; possible D gene TRBD1, 6 bases. Trimming pared 0 bases from V and 5 bases from J, leaving 16 bases between. Germline values: CDR1 MNHEY, CDR2 SVGAGI. The CDR3 sequence is 16 residues long. CDR3 region: CASSYSSARGNYGYTF. The CDR3 coding sequence is TGTGCCAGCAGTTACTCGAGTGCCAGGGGAAATTATGGCTACACCTTC.

The V gene is TRBV12-3 or TRBV12-4, the J gene TRBJ2-3, with 8 bases that match TRBD2. The CDR3 totals 15 residues. The V segment lost 6 bases and the J segment 4 bases; nucleotides outside the gene matches: 9. This CDR3 reads CASSPAGVGPDTQYF. The DNA of the CDR3 is TGTGCCAGCAGCCCAGCGGGAGTTGGCCCAGATACGCAGTATTTT.

This chain joins TRBV6-2 or TRBV6-3 and TRBJ2-2; 9 bases line up with TRBD2. V gave up 6 bases and J gave up 3 bases; unmatched junction bases: 5. This CDR3 has 15 residues. Per germline, CDR1 MNHEY and CDR2 SVGEGT. DNA for the CDR3: TGTGCCAGCAGAGTGTTAGCGGGGGACACCGGGGAGCTGTTTTTT. Protein product: CASRVLAGDTGELFF.

This clonotype was recorded a few times. The chain has TRBV28 and TRBJ2-1, with D perhaps matching TRBD2 (7 bases). Trimming pared 3 bases from V and 3 bases from J, leaving 9 bases between. CDR1 and CDR2 (germline): MDHEN, SYDVKM. There are 14 residues in the CDR3. CDR3 sequence (DNA): TGTGCCAGCAGTTTGCGGGGGCTCTACAATGAGCAGTTCTTC. The encoded protein is CASSLRGLYNEQFF.

The table lists this clonotype with a count of one. The chain employs TRBV12-3 or TRBV12-4 and TRBJ2-5, with D unclear. Trimming pared 3 bases from V and 5 bases from J, leaving 13 bases between. The CDR3 runs to 14 residues. CDR3 protein: CASSFTDTAETQYF. The CDR3 nucleotides read TGTGCCAGCAGTTTCACAGACACGGCGGAGACCCAGTACTTC.

The rearrangement joins TRBV14 to TRBJ2-7, with no clear D. The CDR3 consists of 12 residues. V lost 2 bases to trimming and J lost 10 bases, with 12 bases between them. The germline V gene encodes CDR1 SGHDN and CDR2 FVKESK. CDR3 nucleotides: TGTGCCAGCAGCCAATTTCGAGAGTCCCAGTACTTC. Translating gives CASSQFRESQYF.

The chain has TRBV5-1 and TRBJ2-1; 14 bases are shared with TRBD2. CDR3 length: 15 residues. J lost 8 bases, V lost 7 bases, and 8 bases had no gene match. Germline V lookup: CDR1 SGHRS, CDR2 YFSETQ. The CDR3 nucleotides are TGCGCCAGCTCCACCGGGACTAGCGGGAGCTATGAGCAGTTCTTC. Its translation is CASSTGTSGSYEQFF.

The rearrangement uses TRBV5-1 and TRBJ1-3; 7 nucleotides line up with TRBD1. CDR1 and CDR2 (germline): SGHRS, YFSETQ. This CDR3 comprises 16 residues. After removal of 4 bases from V and 0 bases from J, the junction contained 7 bases not matched to a gene. Here the CDR3 reads CASSIEQGISGNTIYF. The CDR3 DNA reads TGCGCCAGCAGCATCGAACAGGGGATCTCTGGAAACACCATATATTTT.